These T cell receptor beta chains were read from a single sample in a study of T-cell reconstitution after alpha-beta-depleted transplantation in children. TCRdb independently ran MiXCR on the PCR reads; one entry per CDR3 protein. The sample includes 400,000 to 500,000 distinct CDR3 sequences, under 13% of them seen just once. Sample: PBMCs from the stem cell graft donor, taken from the stem cell graft. These receptors all stem from a human donor who donated a stem cell graft to a child with acute myeloid leukemia. CDR3s include the opening cysteine and the closing phenylalanine or tryptophan. The D gene is left open where the match is weak. Size values are once, few and many counts, or a class for expanded clones, and some rows have none.

TRBJ2-2 13 . TRBV12-3/TRBV12-4 . CASSPIGTGELFF TGTGCCAGCAGTCCGATAGGCACCGGGGAGCTGTTTTTT
TRBJ1-1 14 . TRBV29-1 TRBD1 CSVDRQGAGTEAFF TGCAGCGTTGACAGACAGGGGGCGGGAACTGAAGCTTTCTTT
TRBJ1-5 14 many TRBV5-1 TRBD1 CASSPDRGNQPQHF TGCGCCAGCAGCCCCGACAGGGGGAATCAGCCCCAGCATTTT
TRBJ1-4 15 . TRBV20-1 TRBD1 CSASGQGGINEKLFF TGCAGTGCTAGCGGACAGGGGGGTATTAATGAAAAACTGTTTTTT
TRBJ1-1 14 . TRBV5-1 TRBD1 CASSWGDRNTEAFF TGCGCCAGCAGCTGGGGGGACAGGAACACTGAAGCTTTCTTT
TRBJ1-2 15 few TRBV12-3/TRBV12-4 TRBD1 CASTPGAGGHYGYTF TGTGCCAGCACCCCAGGGGCAGGGGGCCACTATGGCTACACCTTC
TRBJ2-5 17 . TRBV13 TRBD1 CASSVRDRGSYKETQYF TGTGCCAGCAGCGTCCGGGACAGGGGGTCCTATAAAGAGACCCAGTACTTC
TRBJ1-1 15 few TRBV5-1 . CASSLSGVGYTEAFF TGCGCCAGCAGCTTGAGCGGGGTTGGATACACTGAAGCTTTCTTT
TRBJ1-4 16 few TRBV6-5 TRBD1 CASSSRDPGGDEKLFF TGTGCCAGCAGTTCACGAGACCCAGGGGGGGATGAAAAACTGTTTTTT
TRBJ2-7 14 . TRBV12-3/TRBV12-4 . CASSGLPLSYEQYF TGTGCCAGCTCGGGACTCCCGTTATCTTACGAGCAGTACTTC
TRBJ2-1 15 few TRBV5-1 TRBD2 CASSTRLAATNEQFF TGCGCCAGCAGCACCCGACTAGCGGCGACCAATGAGCAGTTCTTC
TRBJ1-6 14 few TRBV5-1 TRBD1 CASSSGTGLLPLHF TGCGCCAGCAGCTCCGGGACAGGGTTGTTGCCCCTCCACTTT
TRBJ1-2 15 . TRBV3-1 . CACSQGLTSNYGYTF TGTGCCTGCAGCCAAGGGTTGACAAGCAACTATGGCTACACCTTC
TRBJ2-7 23 . TRBV23-1 TRBD1 CASSHRILRRDRGPEKTTYEQYF TGCGCCAGCAGTCACCGCATCCTACGAAGGGACAGGGGCCCCGAAAAAACTACCTACGAGCAGTACTTC
TRBJ1-4 15 few TRBV4-2 . CASSQVQIANEKLFF TGTGCCAGCAGCCAAGTCCAGATAGCAAATGAAAAACTGTTTTTT
TRBJ2-5 16 few TRBV5-4 TRBD2 CASSLYLAGVPETQYF TGTGCCAGCAGCTTGTACCTAGCGGGAGTCCCGGAGACCCAGTACTTC
TRBJ2-1 15 few TRBV6-5 . CASSYVTAGGDEQFF TGTGCCAGCAGTTACGTAACCGCAGGAGGGGATGAGCAGTTCTTC
TRBJ2-5 14 many TRBV9 . CASSVETGQETQYF TGTGCCAGCAGCGTAGAAACAGGGCAAGAGACCCAGTACTTC
TRBJ1-2 11 many TRBV5-1 . CASSDNYGYTF TGCGCCAGCAGCGACAACTATGGCTACACCTTC
TRBJ1-5 14 few TRBV4-1 . CASSQSRMNQPQHF TGCGCCAGCAGCCAAAGCAGGATGAATCAGCCCCAGCATTTT
TRBJ2-5 15 . TRBV4-2 . CASSQDGGVVETQYF TGTGCCAGCAGCCAAGATGGAGGGGTCGTGGAGACCCAGTACTTC
TRBJ2-2 14 many TRBV12-3/TRBV12-4 . CASSGSANTGELFF TGTGCCAGCAGTGGTAGCGCCAACACCGGGGAGCTGTTTTTT
TRBJ1-4 13 few TRBV2 . CASKGSVGEKLFF TGTGCCAGCAAGGGGTCAGTCGGGGAAAAACTGTTTTTT
TRBJ2-5 15 . TRBV6-5 TRBD1 CASSYEGRGRETQYF TGTGCCAGCAGTTACGAGGGCAGGGGGCGCGAGACCCAGTACTTC
TRBJ2-5 13 many TRBV29-1 . CSVDRDTQETQYF TGCAGCGTTGATAGAGATACTCAAGAGACCCAGTACTTC
TRBJ2-5 15 many TRBV7-2 TRBD2 CASSLTSGRGETQYF TGTGCCAGCAGCTTAACGAGCGGGAGGGGCGAGACCCAGTACTTC
TRBJ1-4 16 few TRBV12-3/TRBV12-4 TRBD1 CASSFGGGTTNEKLFF TGTGCCAGCAGTTTTGGAGGGGGCACAACTAATGAAAAACTGTTTTTT
TRBJ2-5 14 few TRBV5-1 . CASSLAPGRETQYF TGCGCCAGCAGCTTGGCCCCAGGTCGAGAGACCCAGTACTTC
TRBJ2-7 16 . TRBV27 . CASSFSKLAWTYEQYF TGTGCCAGCAGTTTCTCCAAACTAGCTTGGACCTACGAGCAGTACTTC
TRBJ2-1 15 few TRBV5-1 TRBD2 CASSLASGANNEQFF TGCGCCAGCAGCTTGGCTAGCGGAGCCAACAATGAGCAGTTCTTC
TRBJ2-3 14 . TRBV20-1 TRBD2 CSARVPLAADTQYF TGCAGTGCTAGAGTTCCGCTAGCGGCAGATACGCAGTATTTT
TRBJ2-7 16 . TRBV20-1 TRBD2 CSAGTTSWSLTYEQYF TGCAGTGCTGGGACGACTAGCTGGAGCCTAACCTACGAGCAGTACTTC
TRBJ2-2 16 many TRBV12-3/TRBV12-4 TRBD2 CASSLFVAGVHGELFF TGTGCCAGCAGTTTGTTTGTAGCGGGAGTGCACGGGGAGCTGTTTTTT
TRBJ2-5 14 . TRBV20-1 . CSARITELEETQYF TGCAGTGCTAGAATAACAGAATTGGAAGAGACCCAGTACTTC
TRBJ2-3 15 . TRBV20-1 TRBD2 CSASLTSGSTDTQYF TGCAGTGCTAGCCTTACTAGCGGGAGTACGGATACGCAGTATTTT
TRBJ2-7 16 few TRBV7-2 . CASSARGGEGSYEQYF TGTGCCAGCAGCGCTCGAGGGGGGGAGGGGTCCTACGAGCAGTACTTC
TRBJ2-5 11 . TRBV23-1 . CASRVQETQYF TGCGCCAGCAGGGTTCAAGAGACCCAGTACTTC
TRBJ2-4 13 . TRBV6-1 . CASSEMTELTQYF TGTGCCAGCAGTGAAATGACTGAGCTTACTCAGTACTTC
TRBJ2-3 13 few TRBV29-1 . CSVGQGQTDTQYF TGCAGCGTTGGGCAGGGGCAGACAGATACGCAGTATTTT
TRBJ2-4 15 many TRBV7-2 TRBD1 CASVPTGIGKNIQYF TGTGCCAGCGTCCCGACAGGGATTGGCAAAAACATTCAGTACTTC
TRBJ2-1 16 many TRBV12-3/TRBV12-4 . CASRPDDSFSYNEQFF TGTGCCAGCAGACCGGACGACTCCTTCTCCTACAATGAGCAGTTCTTC
TRBJ2-3 16 . TRBV20-1 TRBD2 CRAPLAGARSTDTQYF TGCAGGGCACCCCTAGCGGGGGCGCGGAGTACAGATACGCAGTATTTT
TRBJ1-5 15 few TRBV20-1 . CSARNRGLLNQPQHF TGCAGTGCTAGAAATCGGGGGTTGTTAAATCAGCCCCAGCATTTT
TRBJ2-7 12 many TRBV5-1 . CASSLRDYEQYF TGCGCCAGCAGCTTAAGGGACTACGAGCAGTACTTC